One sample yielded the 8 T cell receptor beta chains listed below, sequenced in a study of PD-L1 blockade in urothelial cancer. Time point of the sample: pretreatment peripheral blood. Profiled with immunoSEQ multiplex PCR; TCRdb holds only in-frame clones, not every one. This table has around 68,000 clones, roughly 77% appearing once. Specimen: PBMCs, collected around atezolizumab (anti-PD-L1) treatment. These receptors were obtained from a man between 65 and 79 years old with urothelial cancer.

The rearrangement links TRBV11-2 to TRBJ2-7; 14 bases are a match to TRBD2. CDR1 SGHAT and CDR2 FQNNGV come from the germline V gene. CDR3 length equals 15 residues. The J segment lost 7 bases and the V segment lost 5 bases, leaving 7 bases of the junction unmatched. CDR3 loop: CASSQGLAGALEQYF. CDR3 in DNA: TGTGCCAGCAGCCAGGGACTAGCGGGAGCGCTTGAGCAGTACTTC.

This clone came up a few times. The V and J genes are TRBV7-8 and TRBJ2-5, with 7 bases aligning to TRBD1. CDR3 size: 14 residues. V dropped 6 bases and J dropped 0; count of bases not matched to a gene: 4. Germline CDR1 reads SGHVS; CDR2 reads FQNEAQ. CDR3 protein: CASSQGTDQETQYF. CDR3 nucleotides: TGTGCCAGCAGTCAGGGGACAGACCAAGAGACCCAGTACTTC.

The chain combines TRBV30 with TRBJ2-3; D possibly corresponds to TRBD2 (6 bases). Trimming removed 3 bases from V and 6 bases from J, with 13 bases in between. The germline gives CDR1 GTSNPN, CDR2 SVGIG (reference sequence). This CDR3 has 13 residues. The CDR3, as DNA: TGTGCCTGGAGGCCGACAACTAGCGATACGCAGTATTTT. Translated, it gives CAWRPTTSDTQYF.

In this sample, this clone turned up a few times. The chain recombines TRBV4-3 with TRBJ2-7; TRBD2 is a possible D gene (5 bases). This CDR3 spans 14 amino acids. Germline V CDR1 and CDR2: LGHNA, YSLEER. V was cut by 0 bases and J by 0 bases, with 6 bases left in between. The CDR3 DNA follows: TGCGCCAGCAGCCAAGAGAGGGCCTCCTACGAGCAGTACTTC. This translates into CASSQERASYEQYF.

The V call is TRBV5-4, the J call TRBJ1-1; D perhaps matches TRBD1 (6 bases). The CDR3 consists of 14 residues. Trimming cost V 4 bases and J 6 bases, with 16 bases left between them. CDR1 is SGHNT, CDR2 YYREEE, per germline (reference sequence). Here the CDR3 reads CASSPIDRPPEAFF. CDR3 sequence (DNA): TGTGCCAGCAGCCCTATTGACAGGCCCCCTGAAGCTTTCTTT.

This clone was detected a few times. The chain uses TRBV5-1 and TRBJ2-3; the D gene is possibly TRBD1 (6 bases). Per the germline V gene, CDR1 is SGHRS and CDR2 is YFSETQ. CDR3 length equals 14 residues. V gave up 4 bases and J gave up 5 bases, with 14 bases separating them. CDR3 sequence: CASSQDSRVDTQYF. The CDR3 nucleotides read TGCGCCAGCAGCCAGGACAGTAGGGTAGATACGCAGTATTTT. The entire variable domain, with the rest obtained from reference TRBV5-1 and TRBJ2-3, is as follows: KAGVTQTPRYLIKTRGQQVTLSCSPISGHRSVSWYQQTPGQGLQFLFEYFSETQRNKGNFPGRFSGRQFSNSRSEMNVSTLELGDSALYLCASSQDSRVDTQYFGPGTRLTVL.

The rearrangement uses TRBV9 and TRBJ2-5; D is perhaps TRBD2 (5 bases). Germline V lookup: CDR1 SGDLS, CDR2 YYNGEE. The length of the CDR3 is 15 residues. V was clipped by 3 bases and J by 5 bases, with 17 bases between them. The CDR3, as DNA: TGTGCCAGCAGCGCCGCGGGCCTCGGGCGGGAGACCCAGTACTTC. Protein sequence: CASSAAGLGRETQYF. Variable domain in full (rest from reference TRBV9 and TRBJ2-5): DSGVTQTPKHLITATGQRVTLRCSPRSGDLSVYWYQQSLDQGLQFLIQYYNGEERAKGNILERFSAQQFPDLHSELNLSSLELGDSALYFCASSAAGLGRETQYFGPGTRLLVL.

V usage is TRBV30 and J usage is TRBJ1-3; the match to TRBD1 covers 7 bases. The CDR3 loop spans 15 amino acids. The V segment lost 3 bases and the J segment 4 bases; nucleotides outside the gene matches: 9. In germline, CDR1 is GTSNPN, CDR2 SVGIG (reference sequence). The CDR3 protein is CAWRPKGAAGNTIYF. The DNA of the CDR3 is TGTGCCTGGAGGCCTAAGGGGGCTGCAGGAAACACCATATATTTT.